Below, 32 T cell receptor beta chains from the same sample are listed, as sequenced in a study of blood T cell repertoires in COVID-19. Here immunoSEQ multiplex PCR was the method, and the copy in TCRdb shows in-frame clones only, minus some. Of 250,000 to 350,000 clones listed, about nine tenths are singletons. Sequences were obtained from peripheral blood. These receptors were obtained from a woman in her twenties or thirties with active or convalescent COVID-19.

The chain employs TRBV15 and TRBJ1-3; TRBD1 is a possible D gene (6 bases). The CDR3 has 14 amino acids. Germline V gene lookup returns CDR1 LNHNV and CDR2 YYDKDF (reference sequence). V was pared by 5 bases and J by 0 bases, with 8 bases between. CDR3 nucleotide sequence: TGTGCCACCAGCCCCAGGGGCTCTGGAAACACCATATATTTT. The encoded protein is CATSPRGSGNTIYF. Full variable domain (remainder filled in from reference TRBV15 and TRBJ1-3): DAMVIQNPRYQVTQFGKPVTLSCSQTLNHNVMYWYQQKSSQAPKLLFHYYDKDFNNEADTPDNFQSRRPNTSFCFLDIRSPGLGDTAMYLCATSPRGSGNTIYFGEGSWLTVV.

This chain uses TRBV27 with TRBJ2-1, with 7 bases aligning to TRBD1. The CDR3 spans 13 residues. Germline loops: CDR1 MNHEY, CDR2 SMNVEV (reference sequence). V lost 2 bases and J lost 6; bases outside the gene matches: 1. CDR3 region: CASSLAGGNEQFF. CDR3 nucleotide sequence: TGTGCCAGCAGTTTAGCAGGGGGCAATGAGCAGTTCTTC.

There are a few counts of this clone. The chain links TRBV5-1 to TRBJ2-2; TRBD1 might be the D (6 bases). Germline V gene data show CDR1 as SGHRS and CDR2 as YFSETQ. The CDR3 is made up of 14 amino acids. V lost 5 bases to trimming and J lost 1 base, with 9 bases between them. The DNA for the CDR3 is TGCGCCAGCAGTTACAGGGTGAACACCGGGGAGCTGTTTTTT. Translated: CASSYRVNTGELFF.

This clone was counted a single time. The V gene is TRBV5-1, the J gene TRBJ1-2; 9 bases align to TRBD1. CDR1 and CDR2 (germline): SGHRS, YFSETQ. Trimming removed 0 bases from V and 1 base from J; junction bases left unmatched: 4. This CDR3 contains 16 residues. This CDR3 is CASSLGTGEDNYGYTF. DNA for the CDR3: TGCGCCAGCAGCTTGGGGACAGGGGAGGATAACTATGGCTACACCTTC.

The chain joins TRBV11-3 to TRBJ1-2; D gene ambiguous. Germline loops: CDR1 SGHNT, CDR2 YENEEA. The CDR3 runs 20 residues. V lost 0 bases and J 4 bases, leaving 27 bases between the germline ends. This chain's CDR3 is CASSLDLRVLPGRLTYGYTF. The DNA of the CDR3 is TGTGCCAGCAGCTTAGATCTGAGGGTATTACCGGGCAGGTTGACCTATGGCTACACCTTC.

CDR3: CASSPAQRLGNTEAFF. CDR3 DNA sequence: TGTGCCAGCTCACCGGCGCAGCGCCTAGGCAACACTGAAGCTTTCTTT. The V gene is TRBV18, the J gene TRBJ1-1; D unresolved. With 3 bases removed from V and 2 bases from J, the gap between germline ends came to 16 bases. The CDR3 length is 16 residues. Germline CDR1 and CDR2: KGHSH and LQKENI.

This clone has just one count. The chain joins TRBV19 to TRBJ1-1; 9 positions match TRBD1. Trimming at V came to 3 bases and at J to 5 bases, leaving 10 bases not matched to a gene. Per germline, CDR1 LNHDA and CDR2 SQIVND (reference sequence). The CDR3 has 16 amino acids. The CDR3 region has the DNA TGTGCCAGTAGTATGGGAACAGGGGGCGCGAGGACTGAAGCTTTCTTT. It translates to CASSMGTGGARTEAFF. The whole variable domain, filled in from reference TRBV19 and TRBJ1-1, reads DGGITQSPKYLFRKEGQNVTLSCEQNLNHDAMYWYRQDPGQGLRLIYYSQIVNDFQKGDIAEGYSVSREKKESFPLTVTSAQKNPTAFYLCASSMGTGGARTEAFFGQGTRLTVV.

The rearrangement uses TRBV5-8 and TRBJ2-1; D gene uncertain. With 4 bases removed from V and 6 bases from J, the gap between germline ends came to 5 bases. This CDR3 comprises 11 residues. Germline V gene data show CDR1 as SGHTS and CDR2 as YDEGEE. The CDR3 bases are TGTGCCAGCAGCCCCCTCAATGAGCAGTTCTTC. It codes for CASSPLNEQFF.

This clone has just one count. The CDR3 DNA follows: TGTGCCAGTTCTCGGGACTCCGAAGATACGCAGTATTTT. Encoded protein: CASSRDSEDTQYF. This chain connects TRBV19 to TRBJ2-3, with D tentatively TRBD2 (6 bases). The V end lost 8 bases, the J end lost 5 bases, and 14 bases lay between the germline ends. CDR3 length equals 13 residues. The germline gives CDR1 LNHDA, CDR2 SQIVND (reference sequence).

This clone was counted only a few times. Written as DNA, the CDR3 is TGTGCCAGCAGGTCCGGGACTAGCGGGGGCCTTCACGGGGAGCTGTTTTTT. Translating gives CASRSGTSGGLHGELFF. V usage is TRBV5-4 and J usage is TRBJ2-2; 14 bases are shared with TRBD2. The CDR3 contains 17 residues. Looked up from germline, CDR1 is SGHNT and CDR2 is YYREEE (reference sequence). J was trimmed by 7 bases and V by 5 bases; bases with no gene match: 10.

The chain's CDR3 is CASRVERGGSETQYF. In DNA form, the CDR3 reads TGTGCCAGCAGGGTTGAGCGGGGAGGGAGCGAGACCCAGTACTTC. The V gene is TRBV2, the J gene TRBJ2-5, with TRBD2 matching over 7 bases. Germline V CDR1 and CDR2: SNHLY, FYNNEI. The trim removed 6 bases at V and 5 bases at J, leaving 12 bases unmatched. The CDR3 sequence is 15 residues long. Looking up the rest from reference TRBV2 and TRBJ2-5 gives the full variable domain: EPEVTQTPSHQVTQMGQEVILRCVPISNHLYFYWYRQILGQKVEFLVSFYNNEISEKSEIFDDQFSVERPDGSNFTLKIRSTKLEDSAMYFCASRVERGGSETQYFGPGTRLLVL.

The CDR3 reads CASSLDIAKNIQYF. The DNA for the CDR3 is TGTGCCAGCTCACTAGACATTGCCAAAAACATTCAGTACTTC. The gene calls are TRBV18 and TRBJ2-4; D not certain. This CDR3 has 14 residues. Per germline, CDR1 KGHSH and CDR2 LQKENI. V lost 4 bases to trimming and J lost 1 base, with 8 bases between them.

The chain employs TRBV2 and TRBJ1-6; 9 bases are shared with TRBD1. Germline V lookup: CDR1 SNHLY, CDR2 FYNNEI. The CDR3 length is 14 residues. J lost 10 bases, V lost 6 bases, and 7 bases had no gene match. CDR3 region: CASSRTGAQSPLHF. The CDR3 bases are TGTGCCAGCAGCCGGACAGGGGCGCAATCACCCCTCCACTTT.

This clone came up a few times. The J gene is TRBJ1-1, the V gene TRBV28; no definite D call. V was pared by 3 bases and J by 1 base, with 6 bases between. Germline V CDR1 and CDR2: MDHEN, SYDVKM. The length of the CDR3 is 13 residues. Here the CDR3 DNA reads TGTGCCAGCAGTTTTAGAAGGAACACTGAAGCTTTCTTT. The encoded protein is CASSFRRNTEAFF.

This rearrangement joins TRBV4-2 to TRBJ1-6, with D possibly matching TRBD1 (5 bases). In germline, CDR1 is LGHNA, CDR2 YNFKEQ. The ends were cut back, 1 base at V and 7 bases at J, with 14 bases in the middle. The CDR3 contains 16 residues. The CDR3 sequence is CASSQGGGTWNSPLHF. The CDR3 nucleotides are TGTGCCAGCAGCCAAGGCGGGGGAACCTGGAATTCACCCCTCCACTTT.

The chain combines TRBV4-2 with TRBJ2-1; 7 bases agree with TRBD2. The CDR3 consists of 11 residues. The germline V gene has CDR1 LGHNA and CDR2 YNFKEQ. V lost 4 bases and J lost 9; bases outside the gene matches: 0. The DNA for the CDR3 is TGTGCCAGCAGCCGGGAGGGTGAGCAGTTCTTC. Residues: CASSREGEQFF.

The chain combines TRBV7-2 with TRBJ2-5; 14 nucleotides match TRBD2. The CDR3 is 15 residues long. With V trimmed by 4 bases and J by 7 bases, 5 bases remained unmatched. Germline assignment: CDR1 SGHTA and CDR2 FQGNSA. The CDR3 loop reads CASSSGLAGVSTQYF. The CDR3 DNA sequence: TGTGCCAGCAGCTCGGGACTAGCGGGGGTGTCGACCCAGTACTTC.

This clone was observed a handful of times. The CDR3: CASSPTGLDTEAFF. The CDR3 region has the DNA TGTGCCAGCAGCCCGACAGGATTGGACACTGAAGCTTTCTTT. The rearrangement links TRBV5-6 to TRBJ1-1, with D perhaps TRBD1 (6 bases). V was cut by 4 bases and J by 3 bases, with 13 bases left in between. The CDR3 length is 14 residues. Germline CDR1 reads SGHDT; CDR2 reads YYEEEE. The complete variable domain, with remaining parts taken from reference TRBV5-6 and TRBJ1-1, reads DAGVTQSPTHLIKTRGQQVTLRCSPKSGHDTVSWYQQALGQGPQFIFQYYEEEERQRGNFPDRFSGHQFPNYSSELNVNALLLGDSALYLCASSPTGLDTEAFFGQGTRLTVV.

This rearrangement joins TRBV5-6 to TRBJ1-4; 10 nucleotides line up with TRBD1. This CDR3 has 14 residues. With V trimmed by 8 bases and J by 4 bases, 5 bases remained unmatched. Looked up from germline, CDR1 is SGHDT and CDR2 is YYEEEE. Here the CDR3 DNA reads TGTGCCAGTCTTGACAGGGGGCTTAATGAAAAACTGTTTTTT. Its translation: CASLDRGLNEKLFF. Looking up the rest from reference TRBV5-6 and TRBJ1-4 gives the full variable domain: DAGVTQSPTHLIKTRGQQVTLRCSPKSGHDTVSWYQQALGQGPQFIFQYYEEEERQRGNFPDRFSGHQFPNYSSELNVNALLLGDSALYLCASLDRGLNEKLFFGSGTQLSVL.

V usage is TRBV11-3 and J usage is TRBJ2-2, with D unclear. Germline lookup yields CDR1 SGHNT and CDR2 YENEEA. This CDR3 comprises 14 residues. V was pared by 1 base and J by 3 bases, with 6 bases between. For the CDR3, the DNA is TGTGCCAGCAGCTTAGGGCAGGACACCGGGGAGCTGTTTTTT. It translates to CASSLGQDTGELFF.

The chain carries TRBV4-1 and TRBJ1-1; 11 bases line up with TRBD1. Germline V CDR1 and CDR2: MGHRA, YSYEKL. The CDR3 contains 16 residues. Unmatched junction bases numbered 3, after V lost 3 bases and J lost 0 bases. The CDR3 is CASSHGTGGLNTEAFF. The CDR3 DNA follows: TGCGCCAGCAGCCACGGGACAGGGGGATTGAACACTGAAGCTTTCTTT.

V usage is TRBV27 and J usage is TRBJ1-2; TRBD1 matches at 7 bases. V dropped 6 bases and J dropped 5; count of bases not matched to a gene: 6. This CDR3 has 13 residues. The germline gives CDR1 MNHEY, CDR2 SMNVEV (reference sequence). For the CDR3, the DNA is TGTGCCAGCAGGAATACAGGGGTTTATGGCTACACCTTC. Residues: CASRNTGVYGYTF.

The J gene is TRBJ2-3, the V gene TRBV27, with 12 bases aligning to TRBD2. V lost 6 bases and J lost 4; bases outside the gene matches: 5. The CDR3 runs 15 residues. CDR1 is MNHEY, CDR2 SMNVEV, per germline (reference sequence). The chain's CDR3 is CASSSSGGAADTQYF. The CDR3, as DNA: TGTGCCAGCAGCTCTAGCGGGGGGGCGGCAGATACGCAGTATTTT.

Comments on this clone: Other DNA sequences from this sample encode an identical CDR3 as well. The rearrangement uses TRBV12-3 or TRBV12-4 and TRBJ2-5; D is unclear. V was shortened by 3 bases and J by 5 bases, with 4 bases between the two germline ends. This CDR3 region has 11 residues. The CDR3 is CASSFRETQYF. The CDR3 nucleotides read TGTGCCAGCAGTTTCCGGGAGACCCAGTACTTC.

The chain employs TRBV5-4 and TRBJ2-1; perhaps TRBD1 as D (6 bases). The ends were cut back, 4 bases at V and 0 bases at J, with 11 bases in the middle. Germline CDR1 SGHNT, CDR2 YYREEE (reference sequence). This CDR3 has 15 amino acids. For the CDR3, the DNA is TGTGCCAGCAGCCCAGGGGTAACCTCCTACAATGAGCAGTTCTTC. Residues: CASSPGVTSYNEQFF.

The genes are TRBV7-2 and TRBJ1-6, with 8 bases lining up with TRBD1. Germline CDR1 and CDR2: SGHTA and FQGNSA. V lost 7 bases and J lost 5; bases outside the gene matches: 7. This CDR3 comprises 15 residues. The CDR3 here is CASNAGGGNNSPLHF. The CDR3, as DNA: TGTGCCAGCAACGCAGGGGGCGGAAATAATTCACCCCTCCACTTT.

The chain couples TRBV6-4 to TRBJ1-4; 9 bases fit TRBD1. V lost 10 bases and J lost 3; bases outside the gene matches: 6. CDR1 is MRHNA and CDR2 is SNTAGT in the germline V gene. This CDR3 comprises 14 residues. In nucleotides, the CDR3 is TGTGCCATCAAGGGGGACAGGGCTAATGAAAAACTGTTTTTT. As protein: CAIKGDRANEKLFF.

The genes are TRBV7-6 and TRBJ1-2; no firm D call. Per the germline V gene, CDR1 is SGHVS and CDR2 is FNYEAQ. The V gene lost 2 bases and the J gene lost 7 bases, with 11 bases spanning the gap. This CDR3 comprises 13 residues. In DNA, the CDR3 is TGTGCCAGCAGCTTATCTAGGCAGAGTGGCTACACCTTC. Its protein is CASSLSRQSGYTF.

The chain employs TRBV5-1 and TRBJ2-3; TRBD2 aligns across 9 bases. Germline V gives CDR1 SGHRS, CDR2 YFSETQ. The CDR3 loop spans 16 amino acids. After removal of 4 bases from V and 0 bases from J, the junction contained 6 bases not matched to a gene. In nucleotides, the CDR3 is TGCGCCAGCAGCCTCGGACTAGCGTCTAGCACAGATACGCAGTATTTT. Protein sequence: CASSLGLASSTDTQYF.

The chain combines TRBV3-1 (or the pseudogene TRBV3-2) with TRBJ1-2, with a possible D match to TRBD1 (5 bases). V shed 1 base and J shed 8 bases, with 14 bases lying between them. The length of the CDR3 is 14 residues. Germline loops: CDR1 LGHDT, CDR2 YNNKEL (reference sequence). Here the CDR3 reads CASSQAQAKKGYTF. CDR3 nucleotide sequence: TGTGCCAGCAGCCAAGCACAGGCCAAGAAGGGCTACACCTTC.

CDR3 DNA sequence: TGTGCCAGCAGTGAGGGCGCCCCGTCCTACGAGCAGTACTTC. Amino acids: CASSEGAPSYEQYF. The chain links TRBV2 to TRBJ2-7; D not certain. The CDR3 sequence is 14 residues long. V was shortened by 3 bases and J by 1 base, with 10 bases between the two germline ends. The germline CDR1 and CDR2 sequences are SNHLY and FYNNEI. Drawing the rest from reference TRBV2 and TRBJ2-7, the complete variable domain is EPEVTQTPSHQVTQMGQEVILRCVPISNHLYFYWYRQILGQKVEFLVSFYNNEISEKSEIFDDQFSVERPDGSNFTLKIRSTKLEDSAMYFCASSEGAPSYEQYFGPGTRLTVT.

This rearrangement joins TRBV5-1 to TRBJ1-1, with D unresolved. CDR1 and CDR2 from the germline V gene are SGHRS and YFSETQ. V was cut by 4 bases and J by 3 bases, with 16 bases left in between. CDR3 size: 15 residues. CDR3 DNA: TGCGCCAGCAGCGTGGACGCGCGCGGAGACACTGAAGCTTTCTTT. Its protein is CASSVDARGDTEAFF.